The sequence of this T cell receptor beta chain was determined in a study of a mutant IDH1 vaccine in newly diagnosed glioma (dated by TCRdb to the early 2020s). General notes on the study: Across visits V03 through V10, patients got a total of eight vaccinations, given in weeks 1, 3, 5, 7, 11, 15, 19 and 23. Vaccination began 4-6 weeks after radiotherapy alone, or alongside temozolomide cycles in the chemotherapy-containing groups. The roughly 30 treated patients were roughly 62% male and roughly 38% female, with a mean age of around 40 years. Prior to enrollment, patients had been given standard therapy consisting of radiotherapy alone, temozolomide alone, or radiochemotherapy with temozolomide, with the combination given to most patients. Peripheral blood was drawn at six visits: V03 (baseline), V05, V07, V10, V12 and V13. For exploratory analyses, about 25 treated patients had longitudinal TCRB deep sequencing done wherever samples were available.

The study at large found these results: It was noted by the authors that analyses of patient blood samples could not be reproduced owing to sample limitations. Availability determined which PBMC samples were chosen for TCRB deep sequencing. Changes in the top peripheral T cell clonotypes picked up by TCRB sequencing did not appear to be linked to pseudoprogression. Immune responses induced by the vaccine were seen in roughly 95% of patients across multiple MHC alleles.

The library relied on the immunoSEQ multiplex PCR assay. Following the manufacturer's protocol, the hsTCRB Kit was used to amplify rearranged TCR beta chain sequences. An Illumina MiSeq was used to sequence the TCRB libraries. The original methods were these. Demultiplexing, trimming and gene mapping were performed with the kit vendor's proprietary platform. Not all clones reach the TCRdb copy of this immuneACCESS table, which keeps in-frame sequences only. Checked studies attribute under half of the gap to unresolved V genes and leave the rest unexplained. D and trimming come from the DNA, and the V and J calls and clone size come from that table. The sample includes around 62,000 clones, with about nine tenths observed a single time. Around 1.9% of the sample is taken by the ten largest. Measured from the cysteine to the phenylalanine, the CDR3 is 15 residues long. Only the CDR3 DNA is retained, 45 bases long and in frame from the first base. The germline V gene (reference sequence) gives CDR1 as SSHAT and CDR2 as FNYEAQ.

Remarks on this clone: There is no known antigen for this receptor. An end of the junction does not agree with germline; a read error may underlie this.

Explained via the paper, the time point label denotes: week 11, during vaccination. Each vaccine dose, consisting of 300 ug of a 20-mer mutant IDH1 peptide in Montanide, was administered subcutaneously with topical imiquimod. Newly diagnosed WHO grade 3 or 4 IDH1-mutant astrocytomas showing loss of nuclear ATRX were present in the donors. The samples were drawn from NOA16, a multicentre, single-arm, open-label phase I trial in Germany that tested a mutant IDH1 peptide vaccine in humans for the first time. Genomic DNA for TCRB sequencing was extracted from EDTA blood using the DNeasy Blood and Tissue Kit.

The rearrangement joined TRBV7-7 to TRBJ2-5, and TRBD2 matches 11 of the central bases. Sequenced material: PBMCs, taken from a glioma patient whose treatment included an IDH1 peptide vaccine. The TCR comes from a man aged 35-49 years with glioma. The CDR3 has the sequence CASSYTSGGLETQYF. The nucleotide sequence is given as TGTGCTAGCAGTTATACTAGCGGGGGCCTTGAGACCCAGTACTTC.